A single TCR beta chain is shown here with its context. As yet, its antigen is unknown. Libraries of TCR beta were made from around 2.1 micrograms of genomic DNA that came from cryopreserved PBMCs. This sample is part of a study of cytotoxic CD8 clonotypes in ibrutinib-treated CLL. Overall study results and limits: Before falling back toward baseline at progression, clonality had risen at the time of ibrutinib response.

The germline V gene encodes CDR1 MDHEN and CDR2 SYDVKM. The CDR3 consists of 11 residues. Losses at the gene ends were 7 bases for V and 8 bases for J; bases not matched to a gene: 4. Target depth was 1 in 200,000 to 1 in 1 million T cells, about 10x per clonotype. Sequenced by immunoSEQ multiplex PCR; TCRdb stores in-frame clones only, minus some. The sample comprises about 140,000 clones, around 93% of which are singletons, and less than 14% rests with the top ten. The receptor was isolated from a human donor with chronic lymphocytic leukemia. The gene calls are TRBV28 and TRBJ2-7, with 8 nucleotides matching TRBD2. The sample was PBMCs, taken after 12 months of ibrutinib treatment. The DNA of the CDR3 is TGTGCCAGCACACTAGCGGACAAGCAGTACTTC. This codes for CASTLADKQYF.